This entry lists 21 T cell receptor beta chains sequenced from one sample in a study of cytomegalovirus exposure and HLA in healthy donors. Primers: 60 Vbeta forward and 13 Jbeta reverse. Measured with immunoSEQ multiplex PCR; TCRdb has only the in-frame clones, and not every one. In the table there are under 200,000 clones, roughly 70% of which are singletons. Sequencing was done on a sample of PBMCs. The receptors originated from a girl under 18 in good health and CMV-seronegative.

This clone showed up just once. The chain combines TRBV7-9 with TRBJ2-2, with 10 bases matching TRBD1. The CDR3 covers 16 residues. CDR1 SEHNR and CDR2 FQNEAQ come from the germline V gene (reference sequence). The J segment lost 4 bases and the V segment lost 3 bases, leaving 5 bases of the junction unmatched. CDR3 in DNA: TGTGCCAGCAGCTTTGGTGGGACAGGGGTCACCGGGGAGCTGTTTTTT. Amino acid sequence: CASSFGGTGVTGELFF.

The chain uses TRBV7-3 and TRBJ2-1, with 10 bases aligning to TRBD2. CDR3 length: 15 amino acids. The V and J ends lost 4 bases and 6 bases, in that order; junction bases with no gene match: 6. The germline V gene encodes CDR1 SGHTA and CDR2 FQGTGA. The CDR3 DNA sequence: TGTGCCAGCAGCTCACTAGCGGGGACTCTCAATGAGCAGTTCTTC. Translated: CASSSLAGTLNEQFF.

V usage is TRBV19 and J usage is TRBJ1-5; maybe TRBD1 (6 bases). V was pared by 5 bases and J by 7 bases, with 15 bases between. This CDR3 spans 14 amino acids. The germline V gene has CDR1 LNHDA and CDR2 SQIVND (reference sequence). The CDR3 here is CASSPRGGGQPQHF. In DNA, the CDR3 is TGTGCCAGTAGTCCCCGAGGGGGGGGGCAGCCCCAGCATTTT.

The chain joins TRBV27 to TRBJ2-7; TRBD1 matches at 7 bases. V lost 7 bases, J lost 1 base, and 4 bases stayed unmatched. From germline, CDR1 is MNHEY and CDR2 SMNVEV (reference sequence). This CDR3 is built from 13 residues. DNA for the CDR3: TGTGCCAGCAAAGGGGGCTATTCCTACGAGCAGTACTTC. It encodes CASKGGYSYEQYF.

The V gene is TRBV11-2, the J gene TRBJ2-5, with D possibly matching TRBD2 (7 bases). The germline V gene encodes CDR1 SGHAT and CDR2 FQNNGV. This CDR3 has 16 residues. V lost 4 bases and J 4 bases, leaving 19 bases between the germline ends. The CDR3 sequence: CASSSPWRGRVETQYF. The CDR3 coding sequence is TGTGCCAGCAGCTCCCCCTGGAGGGGGAGGGTAGAGACCCAGTACTTC.

This clone was seen once. The chain couples TRBV5-4 to TRBJ1-2, with D perhaps matching TRBD1 (6 bases). Germline V CDR1 and CDR2: SGHNT, YYREEE (reference sequence). The CDR3 is made up of 14 amino acids. Between the trimmed V and J ends, which lost 1 base and 6 bases, there was a span of 13 bases. CDR3 amino acids: CASSLNQGRDGYTF. Written as DNA, the CDR3 is TGTGCCAGCAGCTTGAATCAGGGGCGGGATGGCTACACCTTC.

The rearrangement joins TRBV5-1 to TRBJ2-5, with TRBD1 matching 10 bases. CDR3 length equals 17 residues. Losses at the gene ends were 4 bases for V and 1 base for J; bases not matched to a gene: 10. Per the germline V gene, CDR1 is SGHRS and CDR2 is YFSETQ. The CDR3 protein is CASSNGTGVGFQETQYF. The CDR3, as DNA: TGCGCCAGCAGCAACGGGACAGGGGTGGGATTCCAAGAGACCCAGTACTTC.

This clone was seen a handful of times. This chain connects TRBV7-9 to TRBJ2-7; possibly TRBD2 for D (6 bases). The CDR3 spans 15 residues. The V gene lost 4 bases and the J gene lost 0 bases, with 13 bases spanning the gap. Germline V gene data show CDR1 as SEHNR and CDR2 as FQNEAQ (reference sequence). CDR3 in amino acids: CASSSTRGSSYEQYF. CDR3 coding DNA: TGTGCCAGCAGCTCGACCCGGGGGAGCTCCTACGAGCAGTACTTC.

The rearrangement links TRBV7-8 to TRBJ2-5; perhaps TRBD2 as D (6 bases). V was cut by 3 bases and J by 1 base, with 12 bases left in between. Germline values: CDR1 SGHVS, CDR2 FQNEAQ. This CDR3 contains 15 residues. The CDR3 reads CASSFSSAFQETQYF. The CDR3 region has the DNA TGTGCCAGCAGCTTCTCTAGCGCGTTCCAAGAGACCCAGTACTTC.

This clone was detected only once. The chain carries TRBV18 and TRBJ2-3; D unresolved. Germline values: CDR1 KGHSH, CDR2 LQKENI. The V and J ends lost 0 bases and 4 bases respectively, with 8 bases between them. The CDR3 has 14 residues. The CDR3 coding sequence is TGTGCCAGCTCACCACCGTCCGTCCCAGATACGCAGTATTTT. Translating it yields CASSPPSVPDTQYF. The whole variable domain, filled in from reference TRBV18 and TRBJ2-3, reads NAGVMQNPRHLVRRRGQEARLRCSPMKGHSHVYWYRQLPEEGLKFMVYLQKENIIDESGMPKERFSAEFPKEGPSILRIQQVVRGDSAAYFCASSPPSVPDTQYFGPGTRLTVL.

Of note for this clone: Since no conserved phenylalanine or tryptophan closes the CDR3, a read error is the likely cause. The chain couples TRBV6-1 to TRBJ1-5; no definite D call. V lost 1 base and J lost 7, with 5 bases in between. The germline gives CDR1 MNHNS, CDR2 SASEGT. The length of the CDR3 is 12 residues. The CDR3 DNA is TGTGCCAGCAGTGAAGGGGTACAGCCCCAGCATCTT. It yields the protein CASSEGVQPQHL.

This rearrangement joins TRBV5-4 to TRBJ2-3; D is possibly TRBD2 (5 bases). This CDR3 comprises 15 residues. V dropped 1 base and J dropped 6 bases, with 15 bases sitting between them. Germline loops: CDR1 SGHNT, CDR2 YYREEE (reference sequence). CDR3: CASSLRSGSPDTQYF. The CDR3 DNA reads as TGTGCCAGCAGCTTGAGATCGGGGTCGCCGGATACGCAGTATTTT.

V usage is TRBV27 and J usage is TRBJ2-1, with D perhaps TRBD1 (5 bases). The ends were cut back, 2 bases at V and 6 bases at J, with 11 bases in the middle. The CDR3 covers 14 residues. The germline gives CDR1 MNHEY, CDR2 SMNVEV (reference sequence). For the CDR3, the DNA is TGTGCCAGCAGTTTAGGGGCGTGGCGCAATGAGCAGTTCTTC. Protein: CASSLGAWRNEQFF.

The chain combines TRBV18 with TRBJ2-7; 12 bases are shared with TRBD1. The V gene's germline CDR1 is KGHSH and CDR2 LQKENI. The CDR3 covers 15 residues. With V trimmed by 4 bases and J by 6 bases, 7 bases remained unmatched. Here the CDR3 reads CASSQTGTGGGEQYF. DNA for the CDR3: TGTGCCAGCTCACAAACCGGGACAGGGGGCGGCGAGCAGTACTTC.

The chain is built from TRBV10-3 and TRBJ1-2; 7 bases agree with TRBD1. With 0 bases clipped from V and 4 bases from J, the junction kept 8 bases outside the gene matches. This CDR3 region has 16 residues. The germline V gene has CDR1 ENHRY and CDR2 SYGVKD. The CDR3: CAISESGQEPFYGYTF. In nucleotides, the CDR3 is TGTGCCATCAGTGAGTCAGGACAGGAACCCTTCTATGGCTACACCTTC.

The chain combines TRBV10-3 with TRBJ2-2, with D perhaps matching TRBD1 (7 bases). This CDR3 has 15 amino acids. Germline values: CDR1 ENHRY, CDR2 SYGVKD. V was pared by 3 bases and J by 4 bases, with 12 bases between. CDR3 in amino acids: CAISEGGDSTGELFF. As DNA, the CDR3 is TGTGCCATCAGTGAAGGAGGGGACAGCACCGGGGAGCTGTTTTTT.

The genes are TRBV6-1 and TRBJ1-5, with 10 nucleotides matching TRBD1. The junction had 6 bases not matched to a gene; V was cut back by 4 bases and J by 3 bases. This CDR3 has 16 amino acids. Germline assignment: CDR1 MNHNS and CDR2 SASEGT. The CDR3: CASSGRDRGFNQPQHF. The CDR3 bases are TGTGCCAGCAGTGGCCGGGACAGGGGTTTCAATCAGCCCCAGCATTTT.

The rearrangement links TRBV6-5 to TRBJ2-3; maybe TRBD1 (6 bases). The V gene lost 0 bases and the J gene lost 11 bases, with 18 bases spanning the gap. Looked up from germline, CDR1 is MNHEY and CDR2 is SVGAGI. The CDR3 is made up of 15 amino acids. The CDR3 here is CASSYSQGGRAKQYF. The CDR3 DNA reads as TGTGCCAGCAGTTACTCCCAAGGGGGAAGAGCCAAGCAGTATTTT.

The chain couples TRBV10-1 to TRBJ1-5; 7 bases fit TRBD1. Germline V gene lookup returns CDR1 WNHNN and CDR2 SYGVQD (reference sequence). This CDR3 contains 15 residues. The V segment lost 9 bases and the J segment 0 bases; nucleotides outside the gene matches: 8. The CDR3 DNA reads TGCGCCAGGAGAGGGGGCTGCGGTAGCAATCAGCCCCAGCATTTT. Amino acids: CARRGGCGSNQPQHF.

This clone was seen once. The V call is TRBV5-6, the J call TRBJ2-5; a weak D match, TRBD1 (6 bases). Germline CDR1 is SGHDT and CDR2 is YYEEEE. CDR3 size: 14 residues. V lost 3 bases, J lost 7 bases, and 16 bases lay in between. This chain's CDR3 is CASSSSGHLMTQYF. CDR3 nucleotides: TGTGCCAGCAGCTCGTCGGGACACCTTATGACCCAGTACTTC.

The chain has TRBV19 and TRBJ2-1; no clear D. This CDR3 has 11 amino acids. Germline V gene sequence: CDR1 LNHDA, CDR2 SQIVND (reference sequence). The V end was cut by 10 bases, the J end by 8 bases, with 12 bases between. The chain's CDR3 is CATRREDEQFF. The CDR3 region has the DNA TGTGCCACTAGAAGAGAGGATGAGCAGTTCTTC.